One sample yielded the 15 T cell receptor beta chains listed below, sequenced in a study of T-cell memory formation after mild COVID-19. TCRdb used MiXCR to reprocess the 5' RACE reads, holding one entry per CDR3 protein. The table lists roughly 100,000 distinct CDR3 sequences, 15% to 20% of them singletons. Sequencing was done on a sample of PBMCs or a T cell subset sorted from them (not recorded which). Source of these receptors: an adult woman who had mild COVID-19 (a few samples of this study predate the infection). Cell type and time point are not known.

V and J are TRBV19 and TRBJ2-3, with D perhaps TRBD1 (5 bases). This CDR3 spans 15 amino acids. V was pared by 3 bases and J by 4 bases, with 14 bases between. Germline CDR1 reads LNHDA; CDR2 reads SQIVND (reference sequence). The CDR3 here is CASSIIGQSPDTQYF. The DNA of the CDR3 is TGTGCCAGTAGTATTATCGGACAAAGCCCAGATACGCAGTATTTT. The full variable domain, with the rest looked up from reference TRBV19 and TRBJ2-3, is DGGITQSPKYLFRKEGQNVTLSCEQNLNHDAMYWYRQDPGQGLRLIYYSQIVNDFQKGDIAEGYSVSREKKESFPLTVTSAQKNPTAFYLCASSIIGQSPDTQYFGPGTRLTVL.

The V call is TRBV12-3 or TRBV12-4, the J call TRBJ2-7; D ambiguous. The CDR3 is made up of 12 amino acids. Between the trimmed V and J ends, which lost 6 bases and 7 bases, there was a span of 13 bases. The CDR3 sequence: CASSLRLGEQYF. The CDR3 DNA is TGTGCCAGCAGCCTTAGATTAGGGGAGCAGTACTTC.

This clonotype was found a few times. The chain couples TRBV20-1 to TRBJ2-7, with 7 bases identical to TRBD2. Germline V gene lookup returns CDR1 DFQATT and CDR2 SNEGSKA (reference sequence). The CDR3 has 13 amino acids. V trimming: 1 base; J trimming: 1 base; junction bases outside the gene matches: 1. CDR3 sequence (DNA): TGCAGTGCTAGAGGGCGGGGGTCCTACGAGCAGTACTTC. As protein: CSARGRGSYEQYF.

The sample holds a few counts of this clonotype. The chain couples TRBV27 to TRBJ2-7; TRBD2 matches 7 bases. CDR1 and CDR2 (germline): MNHEY, SMNVEV (reference sequence). Trimming removed 2 bases from V and 4 bases from J; junction bases left unmatched: 11. The CDR3 spans 16 residues. The CDR3 sequence is CASSLLGGSLVYEQYF. The CDR3 DNA follows: TGTGCCAGCAGTTTACTGGGCGGGAGTCTAGTTTACGAGCAGTACTTC.

This clonotype turned up a few times. The chain carries TRBV4-2 and TRBJ1-5; D call uncertain. Germline-derived CDR1 and CDR2 are LGHNA and YNFKEQ. This CDR3 is 16 amino acids long. Trimming stripped 0 bases from V and 6 bases from J, with 15 bases between. The CDR3 DNA sequence: TGTGCCAGCAGCCAAGAGTCAGGCTCTACCTTTCAGCCCCAGCATTTT. It encodes CASSQESGSTFQPQHF.

This clonotype was seen only a few times. The V call is TRBV9, the J call TRBJ2-3; D may be TRBD1 (6 bases). Germline V gene lookup returns CDR1 SGDLS and CDR2 YYNGEE. V dropped 3 bases and J dropped 2 bases, with 13 bases sitting between them. This CDR3 is built from 15 residues. The CDR3 region is CASSAYRDPTDTQYF. The CDR3 nucleotides read TGTGCCAGCAGCGCTTACAGGGATCCCACAGATACGCAGTATTTT.

The chain employs TRBV4-3 and TRBJ2-7, with D possibly TRBD2 on 6 matching bases. The CDR3 sequence is 17 residues long. Germline CDR1 and CDR2: LGHNA and YSLEER. Trimming left V 0 bases short and J 2 bases short, with 17 bases between. CDR3 DNA: TGCGCCAGCAGCCAAGATTGGGGATGGAGGGGAGCCTACGAGCAGTACTTC. Its protein is CASSQDWGWRGAYEQYF.

This chain connects TRBV15 to TRBJ2-1, with TRBD1 matching over 10 bases. Germline CDR1 reads LNHNV; CDR2 reads YYDKDF (reference sequence). This CDR3 region has 15 residues. The V segment lost 9 bases and the J segment 6 bases; nucleotides outside the gene matches: 11. The CDR3: CATTLTGGHINEQFF. The CDR3 DNA reads as TGTGCCACTACTTTGACAGGGGGCCATATCAATGAGCAGTTCTTC.

The chain is built from TRBV4-1 and TRBJ1-1; tentative D call: TRBD1 (5 bases). There are 15 residues in the CDR3. The germline CDR1 and CDR2 sequences are MGHRA and YSYEKL. Trimming removed 0 bases at V and 0 bases at J, with 8 bases between. CDR3 region: CASSQEGTMNTEAFF. The CDR3 DNA is TGCGCCAGCAGCCAAGAGGGGACTATGAACACTGAAGCTTTCTTT.

This sequence joins TRBV20-1 and TRBJ2-2; TRBD1 matches at 12 bases. The CDR3 contains 16 residues. Per the germline V gene, CDR1 is DFQATT and CDR2 is SNEGSKA (reference sequence). V shed 1 base, J shed 4 bases, and the junction held 4 bases outside the gene matches. CDR3 residues: CSARGGTGGSTGELFF. The CDR3 DNA follows: TGCAGTGCTAGAGGTGGGACAGGGGGCTCCACCGGGGAGCTGTTTTTT.

This clonotype was counted between two and nine times. The chain couples TRBV7-9 to TRBJ2-7; TRBD1 matches 7 bases. The germline gives CDR1 SEHNR, CDR2 FQNEAQ (reference sequence). This CDR3 is 15 amino acids long. J lost 0 bases, V lost 3 bases, and 5 bases had no gene match. The CDR3: CASSFSGQSSYEQYF. CDR3 coding DNA: TGTGCCAGCAGCTTCTCGGGACAGAGCTCCTACGAGCAGTACTTC.

V is TRBV12-3 or TRBV12-4 and J is TRBJ2-5; 9 bases are a match to TRBD2. Trimming cost V 3 bases and J 4 bases; bases outside gene matches: 6. CDR3 length: 15 residues. In DNA, the CDR3 is TGTGCCAGCAGTTTTAGCGGGAGAGACGGAGAGACCCAGTACTTC. Its protein is CASSFSGRDGETQYF.

This clonotype turned up a few times. The rearrangement links TRBV9 to TRBJ2-2; the match to TRBD2 covers 9 bases. Per the germline V gene, CDR1 is SGDLS and CDR2 is YYNGEE. The CDR3 runs to 14 residues. V gave up 4 bases and J gave up 4 bases; unmatched junction bases: 2. CDR3 bases: TGTGCCAGCAGCCTTAGCGGGAGCACCGGGGAGCTGTTTTTT. It codes for CASSLSGSTGELFF.

The chain recombines TRBV2 with TRBJ2-1, with TRBD2 identical over 11 bases. Trimming cost V 6 bases and J 0 bases; bases outside gene matches: 7. Germline V CDR1 and CDR2: SNHLY, FYNNEI. There are 17 residues in the CDR3. The CDR3 loop reads CASRTGLAVSSYNEQFF. In DNA form, the CDR3 reads TGTGCCAGCAGGACGGGACTAGCGGTGAGCTCCTACAATGAGCAGTTCTTC.

The CDR3 loop reads CASSDRHGDYSPLHF. DNA for the CDR3: TGTGCCAGCAGCGACCGCCACGGAGATTATTCACCCCTCCACTTT. The gene calls are TRBV6-4 and TRBJ1-6; no clear D. The V and J ends lost 6 bases and 8 bases respectively, with 17 bases between them. CDR1 and CDR2 from the germline V gene are MRHNA and SNTAGT. The CDR3 runs 15 residues.